One sample yielded the 23 T cell receptor beta chains listed below, sequenced in a study of CD8 T cells in Susac syndrome. Random hexamers served to reverse transcribe about 0.5 to 1 ug RNA. TCRdb redid the calling of the immunoSEQ multiplex PCR reads with MiXCR, one entry per CDR3 protein. The sample holds 120,000 to 150,000 distinct CDR3 sequences, roughly 94% seen once. The sequencing input was CD4+ T cells from PBMCs. The receptors were gathered from a human donor in good health.

The genes are TRBV19 and TRBJ1-1, with no clear D. Germline-derived CDR1 and CDR2 are LNHDA and SQIVND (reference sequence). The CDR3 spans 15 residues. V was clipped by 3 bases and J by 1 base, with 12 bases between them. The CDR3 reads CASSIPGRPNTEAFF. CDR3 DNA sequence: TGTGCCAGTAGTATCCCTGGCCGCCCGAACACTGAAGCTTTCTTT. The full variable domain, with the rest looked up from reference TRBV19 and TRBJ1-1, is DGGITQSPKYLFRKEGQNVTLSCEQNLNHDAMYWYRQDPGQGLRLIYYSQIVNDFQKGDIAEGYSVSREKKESFPLTVTSAQKNPTAFYLCASSIPGRPNTEAFFGQGTRLTVV.

The V call is TRBV2, the J call TRBJ1-5; D remains unclear. CDR1 and CDR2 from the germline V gene are SNHLY and FYNNEI. The CDR3 covers 13 residues. V lost 8 bases and J lost 2, with 10 bases in between. CDR3 DNA: TGTGCCAGCGGCATAGAAGGCAATCAGCCCCAGCATTTT. Its protein product is CASGIEGNQPQHF.

V is TRBV27 and J is TRBJ1-2; 7 bases fit TRBD1. The CDR3 is 17 amino acids. From germline, CDR1 is MNHEY and CDR2 SMNVEV (reference sequence). Trimming at V came to 6 bases and at J to 4 bases, leaving 17 bases not matched to a gene. The CDR3 DNA sequence: TGTGCCAGCAGGTCCCCCACAAGACAGGGCTTATCCTATGGCTACACCTTC. Translation: CASRSPTRQGLSYGYTF.

The chain uses TRBV6-5 and TRBJ2-5, with D perhaps being TRBD1 or TRBD2 (7 bases each). V was trimmed by 5 bases and J by 4 bases, leaving 17 bases between them. CDR1 and CDR2 from the germline V gene are MNHEY and SVGAGI. There are 15 residues in the CDR3. In DNA form, the CDR3 reads TGTGCCAGCAGTCCCGGGCAGGGGGGGGCAGAGACCCAGTACTTC. Translating gives CASSPGQGGAETQYF.

The chain couples TRBV3-1 to TRBJ2-4; 9 bases map to TRBD1. The germline gives CDR1 LGHDT, CDR2 YNNKEL (reference sequence). This CDR3 is 15 amino acids long. V was pared by 3 bases and J by 8 bases, with 8 bases of the junction left unmatched. Written as DNA, the CDR3 is TGTGCCAGCAGCCACCGGGGACAGGGTAAGGACATTCAGTACTTC. It codes for CASSHRGQGKDIQYF.

This clonotype has only one observation. This rearrangement joins TRBV6-5 to TRBJ1-3; D remains ambiguous. Trimming removed 4 bases from V and 2 bases from J, with 15 bases in between. Germline values: CDR1 MNHEY, CDR2 SVGAGI. This CDR3 region has 16 residues. The CDR3 loop is CASSLGGLGTGNTIYF. The CDR3 DNA reads TGTGCCAGCAGTTTGGGAGGTCTAGGTACTGGAAACACCATATATTTT.

This clonotype was found once. The chain links TRBV5-4 to TRBJ2-3; D is undetermined. The CDR3 is 12 residues long. Germline V CDR1 and CDR2: SGHNT, YYREEE (reference sequence). The V gene lost 2 bases and the J gene lost 6 bases, with 7 bases spanning the gap. CDR3 coding DNA: TGTGCCAGCAGCTTTTCTGACGATACGCAGTATTTT. Translated, it gives CASSFSDDTQYF.

CDR3 sequence: CATRRGEPQHF. CDR3 DNA: TGCGCCACCCGGCGGGGCGAGCCCCAGCATTTT. The chain recombines TRBV4-1 with TRBJ1-5; a weak D match, TRBD1 (5 bases). The ends were cut back, 10 bases at V and 8 bases at J, with 12 bases in the middle. The CDR3 spans 11 residues. Germline loops: CDR1 MGHRA, CDR2 YSYEKL.

V gene TRBV6-5 combines with J gene TRBJ2-1, with 7 positions matching TRBD1. CDR1 and CDR2 from the germline V gene are MNHEY and SVGAGI. The junction had 14 bases not matched to a gene; V was cut back by 9 bases and J by 6 bases. This CDR3 is built from 15 residues. The CDR3 sequence is CASRSRGGFGNEQFF. The CDR3 nucleotides are TGTGCCAGTCGGTCGCGAGGGGGCTTTGGCAATGAGCAGTTCTTC.

This clonotype was recorded a few times. The rearrangement links TRBV5-4 to TRBJ2-1; D perhaps matches TRBD1 (6 bases). The germline V gene encodes CDR1 SGHNT and CDR2 YYREEE (reference sequence). With 3 bases removed from V and 8 bases from J, the gap between germline ends came to 12 bases. The CDR3 runs to 13 residues. The CDR3 region is CASSSPSGDEQFF. The CDR3, as DNA: TGTGCCAGCAGCTCCCCCTCAGGGGATGAGCAGTTCTTC.

About this clonotype: Germline is not matched at one junction end, which may reflect a read error. J is TRBJ2-1 and V is TRBV7-6, with D uncertain. The CDR3 is made up of 12 amino acids. Germline V gene data show CDR1 as SGHVS and CDR2 as FNYEAQ. The CDR3 DNA reads TGTGCCAACAGCTTCCCCCGGAATGAGCAGTTCTTC. It codes for CANSFPRNEQFF.

The chain uses TRBV28 and TRBJ2-3; 7 bases are a match to TRBD2. The CDR3 extends over 13 amino acids. Germline assignment: CDR1 MDHEN and CDR2 SYDVKM. The J segment lost 3 bases and the V segment lost 10 bases, leaving 7 bases of the junction unmatched. CDR3 DNA sequence: TGTGCCATACGCGCGGGAGTTACAGATACGCAGTATTTT. This sequence encodes CAIRAGVTDTQYF. The complete variable domain, with remaining parts taken from reference TRBV28 and TRBJ2-3, reads DVKVTQSSRYLVKRTGEKVFLECVQDMDHENMFWYRQDPGLGLRLIYFSYDVKMKEKGDIPEGYSVSREKKERFSLILESASTNQTSMYLCAIRAGVTDTQYFGPGTRLTVL.

V is TRBV21-1 and J is TRBJ2-1; the D call in the table, TRBD1, was not verified against the DNA. TRBV21-1 is shown as a pseudogene. This CDR3 is built from 16 residues. The CDR3 sequence: CASSKGGRGAPNEQFF. The CDR3 nucleotides read TGTGCCAGCAGCAAAGGGGGCCGGGGGGCTCCGAATGAGCAGTTCTTC.

CDR3 bases: TGTGCCAGTAGTATCCGACTAGCGGGAGTCAATGAGCAGTTCTTC. Amino acid sequence: CASSIRLAGVNEQFF. This chain links TRBV19 with TRBJ2-1; 12 bases match TRBD2. This CDR3 comprises 15 residues. The J segment lost 6 bases and the V segment lost 3 bases, leaving 3 bases of the junction unmatched. CDR1 LNHDA and CDR2 SQIVND come from the germline V gene (reference sequence). Drawing the rest from reference TRBV19 and TRBJ2-1, the complete variable domain is DGGITQSPKYLFRKEGQNVTLSCEQNLNHDAMYWYRQDPGQGLRLIYYSQIVNDFQKGDIAEGYSVSREKKESFPLTVTSAQKNPTAFYLCASSIRLAGVNEQFFGPGTRLTVL.

The CDR3 reads CASPRGSYNEQFF. CDR3 nucleotides: TGTGCCAGCCCCCGGGGGTCCTACAATGAGCAGTTCTTC. The chain is built from TRBV7-9 and TRBJ2-1; weak D call: TRBD2 (6 bases). This CDR3 is 13 amino acids long. Deletions cut 8 bases from V and 1 base from J, with 9 bases between. The germline CDR1 and CDR2 sequences are SEHNR and FQNEAQ (reference sequence).

This chain uses TRBV27 with TRBJ2-5; tentative D call: TRBD1 (6 bases). V lost 1 base and J lost 5, with 14 bases in between. Looked up from germline, CDR1 is MNHEY and CDR2 is SMNVEV (reference sequence). The CDR3 covers 15 residues. CDR3 sequence: CASSLYRAERETQYF. The CDR3 DNA is TGTGCCAGCAGTTTATACAGGGCGGAGAGGGAGACCCAGTACTTC.

This chain joins TRBV12-3 or TRBV12-4 and TRBJ2-7; possibly TRBD2 for D (7 bases). With 6 bases removed from V and 5 bases from J, the gap between germline ends came to 23 bases. This CDR3 has 16 residues. The CDR3 sequence is CASSSTPGGAGNEQYF. In nucleotides, the CDR3 is TGTGCCAGCAGCTCAACCCCGGGGGGCGCGGGGAACGAGCAGTACTTC.

This sequence joins TRBV20-1 and TRBJ2-3; 11 bases are a match to TRBD1. The CDR3 spans 14 residues. Germline trimming cut 6 bases from V and 4 bases from J; bases unmatched to any gene: 6. From germline, CDR1 is DFQATT and CDR2 SNEGSKA (reference sequence). The CDR3 bases are TGCAGTGCACTAGGGACAGGGGGTCCAGATACGCAGTATTTT. This codes for CSALGTGGPDTQYF.

In its sample, this clonotype was seen once. V usage is TRBV20-1 and J usage is TRBJ2-7; 10 nucleotides align to TRBD2. Germline V gives CDR1 DFQATT, CDR2 SNEGSKA (reference sequence). The CDR3 runs 16 residues. Trimming at V came to 0 bases and at J to 1 base, leaving 6 bases not matched to a gene. This chain's CDR3 is CSAREPSGSWSYEQYF. Here the CDR3 DNA reads TGCAGTGCTAGAGAGCCTAGCGGGAGTTGGTCCTACGAGCAGTACTTC.

The chain employs TRBV27 and TRBJ2-5; the match to TRBD2 covers 12 bases. Germline V gene data show CDR1 as MNHEY and CDR2 as SMNVEV (reference sequence). The V and J ends lost 4 bases and 4 bases, in that order; junction bases with no gene match: 4. The CDR3 covers 15 residues. In DNA form, the CDR3 reads TGTGCCAGCAGTTACCTAGCGGGAGGGCTAGAGACCCAGTACTTC. This encodes CASSYLAGGLETQYF.

The rearrangement uses TRBV7-9 and TRBJ2-1; weak D call: TRBD2 (5 bases). Looked up from germline, CDR1 is SEHNR and CDR2 is FQNEAQ (reference sequence). V shed 1 base and J shed 4 bases, with 5 bases lying between them. This CDR3 contains 13 residues. The CDR3 nucleotides read TGTGCCAGCAGCTTAGGGGAGTACAATGAGCAGTTCTTC. Protein sequence: CASSLGEYNEQFF.

The chain employs TRBV18 and TRBJ1-2, with 8 positions matching TRBD1. V was pared by 3 bases and J by 2 bases, with 5 bases of the junction left unmatched. CDR1 KGHSH and CDR2 LQKENI come from the germline V gene. The CDR3 length is 15 residues. The CDR3 DNA sequence: TGTGCCAGCTCACCGCGGGACAGGCAGAACTATGGCTACACCTTC. It specifies CASSPRDRQNYGYTF.

The V and J genes are TRBV5-1 and TRBJ2-1; tentatively, D is TRBD1 (8 bases). The germline CDR1 and CDR2 sequences are SGHRS and YFSETQ. Deletions cut 4 bases from V and 8 bases from J, with 22 bases between. This CDR3 region has 16 residues. The chain's CDR3 is CASSPVRGTGNYEQFF. DNA for the CDR3: TGCGCCAGCAGCCCCGTGCGGGGGACAGGTAACTATGAGCAGTTCTTC.